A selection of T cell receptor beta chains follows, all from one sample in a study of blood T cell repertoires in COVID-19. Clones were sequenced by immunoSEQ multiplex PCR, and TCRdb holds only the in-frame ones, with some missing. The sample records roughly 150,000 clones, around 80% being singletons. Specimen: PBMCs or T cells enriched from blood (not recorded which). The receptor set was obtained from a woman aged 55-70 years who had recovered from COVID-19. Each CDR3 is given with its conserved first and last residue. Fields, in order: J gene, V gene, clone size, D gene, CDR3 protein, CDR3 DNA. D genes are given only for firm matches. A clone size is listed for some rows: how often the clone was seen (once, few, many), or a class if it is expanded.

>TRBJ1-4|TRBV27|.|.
CASSVDGGNEKLFF
TGTGCCAGCAGTGTGGACGGAGGTAATGAAAAACTGTTTTTT
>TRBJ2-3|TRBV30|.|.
CAWGDKSTGDTQYF
TGTGCCTGGGGGGACAAGTCAACGGGAGATACGCAGTATTTT
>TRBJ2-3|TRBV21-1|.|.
CASSNRDRVGTDTQYF
TGTGCCAGCAGCAATCGAGACAGGGTGGGTACAGATACGCAGTATTTT
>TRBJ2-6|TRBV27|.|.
CASSLTGSSGANVLTF
TGTGCCAGCAGTTTAACAGGTTCCTCTGGGGCCAACGTCCTGACTTTC
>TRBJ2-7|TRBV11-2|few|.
CASSFGSGSGARYEQYF
.
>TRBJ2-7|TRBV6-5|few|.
CASSYGASPNEQYF
TGTGCCAGCAGTTACGGGGCCAGTCCTAATGAGCAGTACTTC
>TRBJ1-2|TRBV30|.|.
CAFRPKGVSTYGYTF
TGTGCCTTCCGCCCCAAGGGGGTATCGACCTATGGCTACACCTTC
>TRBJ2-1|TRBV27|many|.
CASSKLPPRNEQFF
TGTGCCAGCAGTAAACTCCCTCCGCGCAATGAGCAGTTCTTC
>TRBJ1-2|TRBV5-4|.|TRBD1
CASSLGGGFDYGYTF
TGTGCCAGCAGCTTGGGAGGGGGCTTCGACTATGGCTACACCTTC
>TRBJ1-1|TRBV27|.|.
CASISGLNTEAFF
TGTGCCAGCATCTCAGGTCTAAACACTGAAGCTTTCTTT
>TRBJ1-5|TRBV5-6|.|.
CASSAQGRGNQPQHF
TGTGCCAGCAGCGCACAGGGTCGGGGCAATCAGCCCCAGCATTTT
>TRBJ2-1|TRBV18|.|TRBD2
CASSSGLAGDYNEQFF
TGTGCCAGCTCATCTGGACTAGCGGGGGACTACAATGAGCAGTTCTTC
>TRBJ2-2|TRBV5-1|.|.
CASSPNRVPNTGELFF
TGCGCCAGCAGCCCTAACAGGGTTCCGAACACCGGGGAGCTGTTTTTT
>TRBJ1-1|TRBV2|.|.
CASSPSLAGTTEAFF
TGTGCCAGCAGCCCTTCCTTAGCGGGGACCACTGAAGCTTTCTTT
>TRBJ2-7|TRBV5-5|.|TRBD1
CASRTGQASLYEQYF
TGTGCCAGCAGGACGGGACAGGCTTCTCTCTACGAGCAGTACTTC
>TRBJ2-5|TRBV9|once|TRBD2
CASSGGGSLSETQYF
TGTGCCAGCAGCGGGGGGGGATCCCTGTCGGAGACCCAGTACTTC
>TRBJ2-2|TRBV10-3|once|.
CATAPDLPGTGELFF
TGTGCCACAGCCCCGGATCTGCCCGGGACCGGGGAGCTGTTTTTT
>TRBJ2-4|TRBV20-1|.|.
CSASLELAKNIQYF
TGCAGTGCTAGTCTAGAGCTAGCCAAAAACATTCAGTACTTC
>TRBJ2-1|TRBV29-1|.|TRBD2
CSTRTSGDSYNEQFF
TGCAGCACCAGGACTAGCGGGGACTCCTACAATGAGCAGTTCTTC
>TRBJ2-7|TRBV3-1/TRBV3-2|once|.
CASSQANRQYF
TGTGCCAGCAGCCAAGCCAACAGGCAGTACTTC
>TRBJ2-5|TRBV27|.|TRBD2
CASSLSPAGGSEETQYF
TGTGCCAGCAGTTTATCTCCGGCGGGGGGGTCAGAAGAGACCCAGTACTTC
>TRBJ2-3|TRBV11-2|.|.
CASSLVSVDTQYF
TGTGCCAGCAGCTTAGTGTCGGTCGATACGCAGTATTTT
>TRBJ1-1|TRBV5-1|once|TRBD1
CASSLDRGKLEAFF
TGCGCCAGCAGCTTGGACAGGGGGAAACTTGAAGCTTTCTTT
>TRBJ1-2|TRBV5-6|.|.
CASSRQTEYGYTF
TGTGCCAGCAGTAGGCAGACAGAGTATGGCTACACCTTC
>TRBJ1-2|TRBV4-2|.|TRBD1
CASSQGLGTGEGGYTF
TGTGCCAGCAGCCAAGGTTTAGGGACAGGGGAGGGTGGCTACACCTTC
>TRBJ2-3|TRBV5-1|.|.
CASSPGTGPTDTQYF
TGCGCCAGCAGCCCAGGCACAGGGCCCACAGATACGCAGTATTTT
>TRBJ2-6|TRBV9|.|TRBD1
CASSGQGAHSGANVLTF
TGTGCCAGCAGCGGACAGGGGGCCCACTCTGGGGCCAACGTCCTGACTTTC
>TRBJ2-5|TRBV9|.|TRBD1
CASSVGQGARWETQYF
TGTGCCAGCAGCGTAGGGCAGGGGGCGAGATGGGAGACCCAGTACTTC
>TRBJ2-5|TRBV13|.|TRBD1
CASRFRDRVEETQYF
TGTGCCAGCAGATTTAGGGACAGGGTAGAAGAGACCCAGTACTTC
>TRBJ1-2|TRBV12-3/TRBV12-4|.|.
CASSLRSPYGYTF
TGTGCCAGCAGCCTTAGGAGCCCCTATGGCTACACCTTC
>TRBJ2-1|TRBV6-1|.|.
CASSEYTGWNEQFF
TGTGCCAGCAGTGAATACACAGGGTGGAATGAGCAGTTCTTC
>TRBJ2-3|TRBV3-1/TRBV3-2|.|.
CASSENGAKQYF
TGTGCCAGCAGCGAAAACGGAGCCAAGCAGTATTTT
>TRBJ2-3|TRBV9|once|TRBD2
CASSRAGGPRTDTQYF
TGTGCCAGCAGCCGTGCGGGGGGGCCTAGGACAGATACGCAGTATTTT
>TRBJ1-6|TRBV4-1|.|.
CASSPREPPNSPLHF
TGCGCCAGCAGCCCCCGGGAACCCCCTAATTCACCCCTCCACTTT
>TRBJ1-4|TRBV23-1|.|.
CASSQIDEKLFF
TGCGCCAGCAGTCAAATAGATGAAAAACTGTTTTTT
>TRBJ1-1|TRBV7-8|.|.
CASSGASTEAFF
TGTGCCAGCAGCGGAGCGAGTACTGAAGCTTTCTTT
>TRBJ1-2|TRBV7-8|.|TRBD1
CASSLGTGYGYTF
TGTGCCAGCAGCTTAGGGACAGGGTATGGCTACACCTTC
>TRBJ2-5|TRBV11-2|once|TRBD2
CASSLGGGPGETQYF
TGTGCCAGCAGCTTAGGCGGGGGGCCCGGAGAGACCCAGTACTTC
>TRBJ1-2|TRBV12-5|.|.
CASGPSPGVDVYGYTF
TGTGCTAGTGGTCCTTCCCCAGGGGTGGATGTTTATGGCTACACCTTC
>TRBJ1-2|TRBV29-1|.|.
CSVGQGADYGYTF
TGCAGCGTTGGTCAGGGCGCAGACTATGGCTACACCTTC
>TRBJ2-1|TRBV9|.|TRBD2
CASSATGLAVYNEQFF
TGTGCCAGCAGCGCCACGGGACTAGCGGTCTACAATGAGCAGTTCTTC
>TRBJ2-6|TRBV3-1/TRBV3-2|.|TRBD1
CASRDTGGGGANVLTF
TGTGCCAGCAGAGATACAGGGGGCGGTGGGGCCAACGTCCTGACTTTC
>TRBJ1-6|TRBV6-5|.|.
CASSYSTHSYNSPLHF
TGTGCCAGCAGTTACTCGACACACTCCTATAATTCACCCCTCCACTTT
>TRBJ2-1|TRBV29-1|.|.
CSVAGQLNYNEQFF
TGCAGCGTCGCGGGACAGTTAAACTACAATGAGCAGTTCTTC
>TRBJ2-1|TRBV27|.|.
CASSFLTGGSVGLAAHEQFF
TGTGCCAGCAGTTTCCTGACAGGGGGCAGCGTGGGACTAGCGGCCCATGAGCAGTTCTTC
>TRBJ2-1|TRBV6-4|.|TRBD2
CASGGAGAYNEQFF
TGTGCCAGCGGGGGAGCGGGGGCCTACAATGAGCAGTTCTTC
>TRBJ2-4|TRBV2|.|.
CASGGAKNIQYF
TGTGCCAGCGGGGGGGCCAAAAACATTCAGTACTTC
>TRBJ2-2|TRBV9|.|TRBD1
CASSVDRGRLGGELFF
TGTGCCAGCAGCGTTGACAGGGGGCGCCTGGGCGGGGAGCTGTTTTTT
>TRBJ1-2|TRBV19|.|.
CASSIPQGNNGYTF
TGTGCCAGTAGTATCCCTCAGGGGAATAATGGCTACACCTTC
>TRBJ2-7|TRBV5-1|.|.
CASSPGGLEQYF
TGCGCCAGCAGCCCAGGGGGACTGGAGCAGTACTTC
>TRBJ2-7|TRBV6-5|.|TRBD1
CASSLPRTGGRDEQYF
TGTGCCAGCAGTTTACCACGGACAGGGGGCCGTGACGAGCAGTACTTC
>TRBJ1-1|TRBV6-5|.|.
CASSYSRDTEAFF
TGTGCCAGCAGTTACTCGAGGGACACTGAAGCTTTCTTT